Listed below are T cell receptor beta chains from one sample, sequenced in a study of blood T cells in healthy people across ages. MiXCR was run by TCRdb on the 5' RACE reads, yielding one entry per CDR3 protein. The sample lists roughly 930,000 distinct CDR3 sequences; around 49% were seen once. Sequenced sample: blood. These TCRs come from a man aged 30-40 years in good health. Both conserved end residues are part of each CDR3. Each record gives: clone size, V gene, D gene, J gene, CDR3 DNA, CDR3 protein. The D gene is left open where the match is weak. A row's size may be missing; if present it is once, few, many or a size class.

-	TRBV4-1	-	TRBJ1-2	TGCGCCAGCAGCGACCCCCGGGGGGCAGAGGGCTACACCTTC	CASSDPRGAEGYTF
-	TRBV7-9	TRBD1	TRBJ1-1	TGTGCCAGCAGCTTCCGACAGGGGAAGAACACTGAAGCTTTCTTT	CASSFRQGKNTEAFF
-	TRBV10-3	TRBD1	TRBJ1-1	TGTGCCATCAGTGAGTCGGGACAGGGGGAAACTGAAGCTTTCTTT	CAISESGQGETEAFF
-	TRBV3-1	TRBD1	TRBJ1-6	TGTGCCAGCAGCCGGAGAACAGGGGGAGATTCACCCCTCCACTTT	CASSRRTGGDSPLHF
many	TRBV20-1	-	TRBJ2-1	TGCAGTGCATTAAGGTTAAATGAGCAGTTCTTC	CSALRLNEQFF
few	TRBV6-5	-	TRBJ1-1	TGTGCCAGCAGTTACTCGACTTTAATCCTTACTGAAGCTTTCTTT	CASSYSTLILTEAFF
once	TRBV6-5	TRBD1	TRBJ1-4	TGTGCCAGCAGCGAGGGGGCAGCGAGGGAAAAACTGTTTTTT	CASSEGAAREKLFF
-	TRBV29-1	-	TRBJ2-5	TGCAGCGTTGGACCCCCCGGAGGGGAGACCCAGTACTTC	CSVGPPGGETQYF
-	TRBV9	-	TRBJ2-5	TGTGCCAGCAGCGGGTATGGGGAGACCCAGTACTTC	CASSGYGETQYF
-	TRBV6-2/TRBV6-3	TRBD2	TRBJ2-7	TGTGCCAGCAGTTACCAGCGGGGAGGGTACGAGCAGTACTTC	CASSYQRGGYEQYF